The 8 T cell receptor beta chains in this list originate from one sample, sequenced in a study of Graves' ophthalmopathy and Graves' hyperthyroidism. The TCR beta CDR3 regions underwent amplification from RNA transcripts. HTBI primers served in a first-round RT-PCR, which a second-round multiplex PCR followed. MiXCR was run by TCRdb on the multiplex PCR reads, yielding one entry per CDR3 protein. The sample includes over 650,000 distinct CDR3 sequences, just over 40% of them seen just once. The sequencing sample was made of peripheral blood. These TCRs come from an adult man with Graves' ophthalmopathy.

This clonotype was recorded at least ten times. The chain joins TRBV7-2 to TRBJ2-5; tentatively, D is TRBD2 (5 bases). Trimming left V 5 bases short and J 4 bases short, with 14 bases between. The V gene's germline CDR1 is SGHTA and CDR2 FQGNSA. The CDR3 consists of 14 residues. Written as DNA, the CDR3 is TGTGCCAGCAGCCAAGGAACTAGACGAGAGACCCAGTACTTC. It yields the protein CASSQGTRRETQYF.

V usage is TRBV11-1 and J usage is TRBJ2-7, with TRBD2 matching over 7 bases. The CDR3 runs to 16 residues. The V gene end was trimmed by 5 bases and the J gene end by 4 bases; junction bases not matched to a gene: 14. Germline V lookup: CDR1 SGHAT, CDR2 FQDESV (reference sequence). Here the CDR3 DNA reads TGTGCCAGCAGCCTCAGGCCCGGCGGGGGATCATACGAGCAGTACTTC. It encodes CASSLRPGGGSYEQYF.

The gene calls are TRBV7-9 and TRBJ2-6; D is unresolved. Germline CDR1 reads SEHNR; CDR2 reads FQNEAQ (reference sequence). Between the trimmed V and J ends, which lost 5 bases and 6 bases, there was a span of 14 bases. The CDR3 has 15 residues. CDR3 amino acids: CASSQGRQAANVLTF. As DNA, the CDR3 is TGTGCCAGCAGCCAAGGAAGGCAAGCGGCCAACGTCCTGACTTTC.

Regarding this clonotype: A much larger clone lies one base from this, so it may be a read error. The J gene is TRBJ1-4, the V gene TRBV9; 7 nucleotides line up with TRBD1. The CDR3 covers 15 residues. Germline assignment: CDR1 SGDLS and CDR2 YYNGEE. The CDR3 loop reads CASSHNTGASEKLLF. CDR3 DNA sequence: TGTGCCAGCAGCCACAATACAGGGGCTAGTGAAAAACTGCTTTTT.

This clonotype occurred once. The chain couples TRBV25-1 to TRBJ1-3; D is possibly TRBD1 (5 bases). V lost 5 bases to trimming and J lost 0 bases, with 14 bases between them. The CDR3 length is 16 residues. Germline CDR1 reads MGHDK; CDR2 reads SYGVNS. The CDR3 is CASSYPGRTSGNTIYF. DNA of the CDR3: TGTGCCAGCAGTTATCCGGGACGCACCTCTGGAAACACCATATATTTT.

The chain employs TRBV13 and TRBJ2-2; 7 bases align to TRBD1. The junction had 7 bases not matched to a gene; V was cut back by 5 bases and J by 1 base. Looked up from germline, CDR1 is PRHDT and CDR2 is FYEKMQ (reference sequence). The length of the CDR3 is 16 residues. DNA for the CDR3: TGTGCCAGCAGCCGGTCCGGGACAGAGAACACCGGGGAGCTGTTTTTT. Its translation: CASSRSGTENTGELFF.

The chain carries TRBV13 and TRBJ2-5; D gene uncertain. V lost 8 bases, J lost 5 bases, and 18 bases lay in between. This CDR3 has 14 residues. The germline gives CDR1 PRHDT, CDR2 FYEKMQ (reference sequence). The CDR3 is CASSPLLLGETQYF. In nucleotides, the CDR3 is TGTGCCAGCTCCCCCCTGCTCTTGGGGGAGACCCAGTACTTC.

The gene calls are TRBV10-3 and TRBJ1-3; D gene unclear. CDR3 size: 13 residues. Germline lookup yields CDR1 ENHRY and CDR2 SYGVKD. V lost 0 bases and J 9 bases, leaving 9 bases between the germline ends. This CDR3 is CAISESGGFTIYF. As DNA, the CDR3 is TGTGCCATCAGTGAGTCCGGAGGGTTCACCATATATTTT.